This passage covers 24 T cell receptor beta chains from one sample sequenced in a study of naive and memory T cell subsets. Four PCR rounds used nested alpha and beta constant region primers plus the SP2 primer. In TCRdb, the 5' RACE reads were re-called with MiXCR into one record per CDR3 protein. The table lists 45,000 to 55,000 distinct CDR3 sequences, approximately 4.5% of them singletons. An oligonucleotide containing a UMI was ligated to the 3' end of TCR cDNA. These receptors originate from a female donor in good health.

At least ten counts were recorded for this clonotype. The chain joins TRBV11-1 to TRBJ2-1; D is unresolved. Germline V gene data show CDR1 as SGHAT and CDR2 as FQDESV (reference sequence). V was cut by 1 base and J by 0 bases, with 13 bases left in between. The CDR3 spans 17 residues. The CDR3 spells CASSLGTVLSSYNEQFF. In nucleotides, the CDR3 is TGTGCCAGCAGCTTAGGGACGGTCCTAAGCTCCTACAATGAGCAGTTCTTC.

This clonotype was counted many times. The chain recombines TRBV7-3 with TRBJ1-1; no clear D. V was pared by 2 bases and J by 2 bases, with 9 bases between. The germline V gene has CDR1 SGHTA and CDR2 FQGTGA. The CDR3 is 14 residues long. This CDR3 reads CASSLARRNTEAFF. The CDR3 DNA reads as TGTGCCAGCAGCTTAGCCAGGAGAAACACTGAAGCTTTCTTT.

This clonotype was counted many times. The J gene is TRBJ2-1, the V gene TRBV19; TRBD2 aligns across 7 bases. V shed 3 bases, J shed 7 bases, and the junction held 9 bases outside the gene matches. Germline V gene lookup returns CDR1 LNHDA and CDR2 SQIVND (reference sequence). CDR3 size: 15 residues. CDR3 in DNA: TGTGCCAGTAGTATGGTGGGAGGGCCCCGGAATGAGCAGTTCTTC. Translating it yields CASSMVGGPRNEQFF. Supplemented by reference TRBV19 and TRBJ2-1, the full variable domain reads DGGITQSPKYLFRKEGQNVTLSCEQNLNHDAMYWYRQDPGQGLRLIYYSQIVNDFQKGDIAEGYSVSREKKESFPLTVTSAQKNPTAFYLCASSMVGGPRNEQFFGPGTRLTVL.

This clonotype was detected once. V and J are TRBV7-2 and TRBJ2-5; D is unclear. The V gene's germline CDR1 is SGHTA and CDR2 FQGNSA. The CDR3 runs 14 residues. The germline V and J ends were trimmed by 1 base and 1 base, with 7 bases remaining between them. CDR3 region: CASSLGQLQETQYF. As DNA, the CDR3 is TGTGCCAGCAGCTTAGGCCAACTCCAAGAGACCCAGTACTTC. Looking up the rest from reference TRBV7-2 and TRBJ2-5 gives the full variable domain: GAGVSQSPSNKVTEKGKDVELRCDPISGHTALYWYRQSLGQGLEFLIYFQGNSAPDKSGLPSDRFSAERTGGSVSTLTIQRTQQEDSAVYLCASSLGQLQETQYFGPGTRLLVL.

This clonotype came up many times. The rearrangement links TRBV28 to TRBJ1-2; no firm D call. This CDR3 is 12 amino acids long. The germline gives CDR1 MDHEN, CDR2 SYDVKM. Trimming took 2 bases from V and 3 from J, leaving 4 bases between them. This CDR3 is CASSLRYYGYTF. CDR3 DNA: TGTGCCAGCAGTTTAAGGTACTATGGCTACACCTTC.

This clonotype was counted many times. The rearrangement joins TRBV20-1 to TRBJ1-2, with 7 bases identical to TRBD1. The germline CDR1 and CDR2 sequences are DFQATT and SNEGSKA (reference sequence). CDR3 length equals 15 residues. J was trimmed by 8 bases and V by 3 bases; bases with no gene match: 15. CDR3 DNA sequence: TGCAGTGCTAGGCGGGTCGGCAGGGGGGTAAGGGGCTACACCTTC. This translates into CSARRVGRGVRGYTF.

This clonotype was observed many times. V usage is TRBV20-1 and J usage is TRBJ2-7; perhaps TRBD2 as D (5 bases). Germline assignment: CDR1 DFQATT and CDR2 SNEGSKA (reference sequence). Trimming stripped 0 bases from V and 1 base from J, with 13 bases between. CDR3 length equals 15 residues. In DNA form, the CDR3 reads TGCAGTGCTAGAGATTACGCGGGCGTGTCCTACGAGCAGTACTTC. This translates into CSARDYAGVSYEQYF.

The chain uses TRBV28 and TRBJ1-1, with 7 bases matching TRBD1. The J segment lost 1 base and the V segment lost 8 bases, leaving 28 bases of the junction unmatched. In germline, CDR1 is MDHEN, CDR2 SYDVKM. The CDR3 loop spans 21 amino acids. The CDR3 loop reads CASHRRTPQLRGLEGNTEAFF. CDR3 sequence (DNA): TGTGCCAGCCATCGGCGTACTCCGCAGCTGAGGGGGCTAGAGGGGAACACTGAAGCTTTCTTT.

This clonotype was counted many times. V and J are TRBV29-1 and TRBJ1-1; no reliable D call. This CDR3 region has 12 residues. Looked up from germline, CDR1 is SQVTM and CDR2 is ANQGSEA. The V end lost 4 bases, the J end lost 6 bases, and 12 bases lay between the germline ends. This CDR3 is CSVVLIGAEAFF. The CDR3 coding sequence is TGCAGCGTTGTACTAATAGGCGCTGAAGCTTTCTTT.

This clonotype was detected ten times or more. In DNA, the CDR3 is TGCGCCAGCAGCAAGGACGGAGGGAGAACCTCTGGGGCCAACGTCCTGACTTTC. Its translation is CASSKDGGRTSGANVLTF. V and J are TRBV5-1 and TRBJ2-6, with D possibly matching TRBD2 (6 bases). V lost 4 bases and J 0 bases, leaving 17 bases between the germline ends. Germline CDR1 SGHRS, CDR2 YFSETQ. This CDR3 has 18 residues.

By sample fraction, this clonotype is medium-sized. The gene calls are TRBV20-1 and TRBJ2-2, with D perhaps assigned TRBD1 or TRBD2 (5 bases each). The germline gives CDR1 DFQATT, CDR2 SNEGSKA (reference sequence). This CDR3 comprises 13 residues. The germline V and J ends were trimmed by 3 bases and 5 bases, with 10 bases remaining between them. The CDR3 sequence: CSASWGFTGELFF. CDR3 nucleotide sequence: TGCAGTGCTAGTTGGGGGTTTACCGGGGAGCTGTTTTTT.

The sample holds many counts of this clonotype. The V and J genes are TRBV20-1 and TRBJ2-1; D is uncertain. Trimming shortened V by 0 bases and J by 4 bases, and 7 bases separated the two germline ends. This CDR3 region has 13 residues. Germline-derived CDR1 and CDR2 are DFQATT and SNEGSKA (reference sequence). The CDR3 DNA reads as TGCAGTGCTAGAGACCGGGCGTACAATGAGCAGTTCTTC. It encodes CSARDRAYNEQFF.

In this sample, this clonotype turned up a few times. The chain recombines TRBV5-4 with TRBJ2-7; the D gene is possibly TRBD1 (6 bases). V dropped 4 bases and J dropped 6 bases, with 20 bases sitting between them. The CDR3 has 15 amino acids. Germline V lookup: CDR1 SGHNT, CDR2 YYREEE (reference sequence). The CDR3 sequence is CASSGGETHRGEQYF. The CDR3 DNA reads TGTGCCAGCAGCGGGGGCGAGACCCACAGAGGCGAGCAGTACTTC.

This clonotype appeared many times. The chain combines TRBV29-1 with TRBJ2-1, with TRBD1 identical over 12 bases. With V trimmed by 7 bases and J by 4 bases, 5 bases remained unmatched. Germline V CDR1 and CDR2: SQVTM, ANQGSEA. The CDR3 runs to 14 residues. CDR3 protein: CSAWDRGPYNEQFF. The DNA of the CDR3 is TGCAGCGCTTGGGACAGGGGGCCGTACAATGAGCAGTTCTTC.

This clonotype was detected ten times or more. The gene calls are TRBV29-1 and TRBJ2-7, with 7 bases lining up with TRBD1. Germline V gene lookup returns CDR1 SQVTM and CDR2 ANQGSEA. Germline trimming cut 8 bases from V and 2 bases from J; bases unmatched to any gene: 9. The CDR3 consists of 13 residues. Written as DNA, the CDR3 is TGCAGCACCTTCGACAGGGATACCTACGAGCAGTACTTC. Translated, it gives CSTFDRDTYEQYF.

This chain links TRBV7-9 with TRBJ1-6; the D is unclear. Germline assignment: CDR1 SEHNR and CDR2 FQNEAQ (reference sequence). CDR3 length: 12 residues. The V end was cut by 5 bases, the J end by 5 bases, with 4 bases between. The CDR3 bases are TGTGCCAGCAGCCTCAATAATTCACCCCTCCACTTT. Its translation: CASSLNNSPLHF.

Many counts were recorded for this clonotype. CDR3 DNA sequence: TGTGCCAGCAGCCTTACGACCGGCGAGCAGTACTTC. Encoded protein: CASSLTTGEQYF. The chain is built from TRBV14 and TRBJ2-7; D gene unclear. Germline CDR1 SGHDN, CDR2 FVKESK. This CDR3 contains 12 residues. V was cut by 4 bases and J by 6 bases, with 10 bases left in between. The full variable domain, rest sourced from reference TRBV14 and TRBJ2-7, is EAGVTQFPSHSVIEKGQTVTLRCDPISGHDNLYWYRRVMGKEIKFLLHFVKESKQDESGMPNNRFLAERTGGTYSTLKVQPAELEDSGVYFCASSLTTGEQYFGPGTRLTVT.

This clonotype was counted ten times or more. The V and J genes are TRBV28 and TRBJ2-3, with D perhaps matching TRBD1 (6 bases). This CDR3 is 16 amino acids long. Per germline, CDR1 MDHEN and CDR2 SYDVKM. Trimming removed 7 bases at V and 6 bases at J, with 23 bases between. CDR3 residues: CASTLGARTRGDTQYF. The CDR3 DNA is TGTGCCAGCACCTTGGGGGCGCGCACTAGGGGGGATACGCAGTATTTT. The whole variable domain, remainder taken from reference TRBV28 and TRBJ2-3, is DVKVTQSSRYLVKRTGEKVFLECVQDMDHENMFWYRQDPGLGLRLIYFSYDVKMKEKGDIPEGYSVSREKKERFSLILESASTNQTSMYLCASTLGARTRGDTQYFGPGTRLTVL.

This clonotype was found many times. The CDR3 coding sequence is TGTGCCAGCAGTGGGGTTAATGAAAAACTGTTTTTT. Its protein product is CASSGVNEKLFF. The V and J genes are TRBV6-5 and TRBJ1-4; no clear D gene. CDR3 length: 12 amino acids. V lost 5 bases to trimming and J lost 4 bases, with 5 bases between them. Germline assignment: CDR1 MNHEY and CDR2 SVGAGI.

This clonotype was detected many times. V gene TRBV10-3 combines with J gene TRBJ2-1; D is possibly TRBD2 (6 bases). CDR3 length: 12 amino acids. Trimming pared 3 bases from V and 6 bases from J, leaving 6 bases between. The germline CDR1 and CDR2 sequences are ENHRY and SYGVKD. The CDR3 DNA reads as TGTGCCATCAGTGAACTAGCCAATGAGCAGTTCTTC. This translates into CAISELANEQFF.

This clonotype is termed medium-sized. This chain connects TRBV12-3 or TRBV12-4 to TRBJ2-7; D is perhaps TRBD1 or TRBD2 (6 bases each). The CDR3 extends over 13 amino acids. The V gene lost 2 bases and the J gene lost 5 bases, with 10 bases spanning the gap. The CDR3 reads CASSLWGADEQYF. The CDR3 coding sequence is TGTGCCAGCAGTTTATGGGGGGCGGACGAGCAGTACTTC.

This clonotype occurred many times. The rearrangement joins TRBV10-2 to TRBJ1-4; 12 bases map to TRBD1. The CDR3 totals 14 residues. CDR1 is WSHSY and CDR2 is SAAADI in the germline V gene. J was trimmed by 7 bases and V by 8 bases; bases with no gene match: 5. DNA of the CDR3: TGCGCCAGCGGGGACAGGGGGCGCGGTGAAAAACTGTTTTTT. This codes for CASGDRGRGEKLFF.

This clonotype was counted ten times or more. The rearrangement uses TRBV2 and TRBJ2-3; 7 bases are a match to TRBD2. V dropped 10 bases and J dropped 0; count of bases not matched to a gene: 7. This CDR3 comprises 14 residues. CDR1 and CDR2 (germline): SNHLY, FYNNEI. The DNA of the CDR3 is TGTGCCATCCCTAGCGGCCCTAGCACAGATACGCAGTATTTT. Its protein product is CAIPSGPSTDTQYF.

This clonotype was seen many times. This rearrangement joins TRBV6-2 or TRBV6-3 to TRBJ1-1, with 8 bases aligning to TRBD1. V lost 5 bases to trimming and J lost 4 bases; unmatched junction nucleotides: 6. Germline V CDR1 and CDR2: MNHEY, SVGEGT. The length of the CDR3 is 14 residues. CDR3 in DNA: TGTGCCAGCAGTCCCCGGACAGGGACCACTGAAGCTTTCTTT. It specifies CASSPRTGTTEAFF.